The T cell receptor beta chain described here comes from a study of OX40 agonist ivuxolimab in advanced cancers. The CDR3 totals 14 residues. CDR1 and CDR2 from the germline V gene are SQVTM and ANQGSEA. V gave up 3 bases and J gave up 0 bases, with 9 bases separating them. Profiling relied on immunoSEQ multiplex PCR, and the TCRdb table lists in-frame clones only, not all of them. The table records under 35,000 clones, approximately 80% of them present only once. The input for sequencing was CD4+ or CD8+ T cells sorted from blood, taken in a trial of the OX40 agonist ivuxolimab. The sequence was obtained from an adult with an advanced solid tumor such as melanoma, head and neck, liver or kidney cancer. V usage is TRBV29-1 and J usage is TRBJ2-1, with a possible D match to TRBD2 (5 bases). The CDR3 DNA follows: TGCAGCGTTGATGGCGGGCCCTCCTACAATGAGCAGTTCTTC. Its translation: CSVDGGPSYNEQFF.